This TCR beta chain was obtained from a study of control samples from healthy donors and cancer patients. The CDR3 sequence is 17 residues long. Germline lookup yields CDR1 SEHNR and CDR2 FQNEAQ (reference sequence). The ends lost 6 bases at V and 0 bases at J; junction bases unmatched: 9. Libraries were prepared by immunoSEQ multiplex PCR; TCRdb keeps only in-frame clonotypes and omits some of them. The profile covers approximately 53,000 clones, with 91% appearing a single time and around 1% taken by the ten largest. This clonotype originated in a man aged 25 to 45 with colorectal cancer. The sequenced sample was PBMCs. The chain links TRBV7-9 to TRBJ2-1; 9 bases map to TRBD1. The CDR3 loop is CASRPSPGQGSYNEQFF. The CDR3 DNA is TGTGCCAGCAGGCCATCACCGGGACAGGGCTCCTACAATGAGCAGTTCTTC. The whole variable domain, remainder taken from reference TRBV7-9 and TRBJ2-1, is DTGVSQNPRHKITKRGQNVTFRCDPISEHNRLYWYRQTLGQGPEFLTYFQNEAQLEKSRLLSDRFSAERPKGSFSTLEIQRTEQGDSAMYLCASRPSPGQGSYNEQFFGPGTRLTVL.